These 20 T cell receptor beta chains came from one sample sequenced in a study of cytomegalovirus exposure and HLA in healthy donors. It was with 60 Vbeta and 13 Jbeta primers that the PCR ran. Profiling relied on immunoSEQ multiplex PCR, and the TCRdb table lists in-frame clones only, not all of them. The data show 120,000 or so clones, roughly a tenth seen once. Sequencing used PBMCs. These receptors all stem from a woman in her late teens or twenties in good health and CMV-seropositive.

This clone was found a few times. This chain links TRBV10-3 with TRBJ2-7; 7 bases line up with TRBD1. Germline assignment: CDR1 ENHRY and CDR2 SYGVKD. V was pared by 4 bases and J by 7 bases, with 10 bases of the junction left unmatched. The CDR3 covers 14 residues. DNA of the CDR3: TGTGCCATCAGTGGGGGCAGGGGACAGTTAGAGCAGTACTTC. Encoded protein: CAISGGRGQLEQYF.

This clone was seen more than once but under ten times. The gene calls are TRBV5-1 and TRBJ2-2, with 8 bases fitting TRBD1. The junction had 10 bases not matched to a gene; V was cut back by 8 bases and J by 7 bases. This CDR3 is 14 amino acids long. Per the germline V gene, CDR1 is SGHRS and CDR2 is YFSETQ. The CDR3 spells CASDAGGAGGELFF. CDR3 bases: TGCGCCAGTGATGCAGGGGGCGCGGGCGGGGAGCTGTTTTTT.

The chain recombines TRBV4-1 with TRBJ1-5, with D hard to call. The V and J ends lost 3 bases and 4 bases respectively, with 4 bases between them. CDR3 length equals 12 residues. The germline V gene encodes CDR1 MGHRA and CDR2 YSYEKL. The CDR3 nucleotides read TGCGCCAGCAGCCACCCAAATCAGCCCCAGCATTTT. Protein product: CASSHPNQPQHF.

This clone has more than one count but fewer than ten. CDR3 nucleotide sequence: TGTGCCAGCAGCGAACAGGCTACCTACTATGGCTACACCTTC. This gives the protein CASSEQATYYGYTF. The rearrangement links TRBV7-9 to TRBJ1-2, with a possible D match to TRBD1 (5 bases). Germline CDR1 reads SEHNR; CDR2 reads FQNEAQ (reference sequence). The CDR3 has 14 residues. V lost 5 bases and J 3 bases, leaving 13 bases between the germline ends.

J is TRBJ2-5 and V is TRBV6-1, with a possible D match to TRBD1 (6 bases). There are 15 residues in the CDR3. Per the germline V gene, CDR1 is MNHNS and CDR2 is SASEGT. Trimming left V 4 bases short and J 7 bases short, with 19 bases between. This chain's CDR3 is CASSVWDTTLGTQYF. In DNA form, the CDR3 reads TGTGCCAGCAGTGTATGGGACACCACTTTGGGGACCCAGTACTTC.

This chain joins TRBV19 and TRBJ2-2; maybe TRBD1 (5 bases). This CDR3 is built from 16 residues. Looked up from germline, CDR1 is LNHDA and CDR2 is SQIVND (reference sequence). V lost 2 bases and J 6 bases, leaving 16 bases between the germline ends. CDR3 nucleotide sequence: TGTGCCAGTAGTATAATGGCAAGTAGGGGCCCCGGGGAGCTGTTTTTT. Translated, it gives CASSIMASRGPGELFF.

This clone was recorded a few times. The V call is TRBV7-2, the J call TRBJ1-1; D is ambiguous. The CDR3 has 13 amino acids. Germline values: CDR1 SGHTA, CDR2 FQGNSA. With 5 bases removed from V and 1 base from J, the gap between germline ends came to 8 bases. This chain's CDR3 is CASSQVTNTEAFF. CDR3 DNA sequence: TGTGCCAGCAGCCAGGTTACGAACACTGAAGCTTTCTTT.

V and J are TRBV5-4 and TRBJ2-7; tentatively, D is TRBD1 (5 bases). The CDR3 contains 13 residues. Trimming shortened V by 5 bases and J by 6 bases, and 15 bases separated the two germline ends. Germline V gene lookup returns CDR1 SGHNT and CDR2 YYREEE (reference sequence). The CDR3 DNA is TGTGCCAGCAGGCCAACAGGTACAACCGAGCAGTACTTC. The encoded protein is CASRPTGTTEQYF.

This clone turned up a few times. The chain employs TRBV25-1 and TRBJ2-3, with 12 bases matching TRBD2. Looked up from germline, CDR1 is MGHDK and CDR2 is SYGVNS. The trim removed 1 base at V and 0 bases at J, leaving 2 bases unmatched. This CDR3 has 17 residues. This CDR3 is CASSEFGTSGSTDTQYF. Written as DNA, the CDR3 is TGTGCCAGCAGTGAATTTGGGACTAGCGGGAGCACAGATACGCAGTATTTT.

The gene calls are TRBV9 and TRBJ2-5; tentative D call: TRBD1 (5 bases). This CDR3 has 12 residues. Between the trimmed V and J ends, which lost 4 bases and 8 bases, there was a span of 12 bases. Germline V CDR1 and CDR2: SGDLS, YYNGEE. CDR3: CASSPQGATQYF. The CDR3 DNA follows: TGTGCCAGCAGCCCCCAAGGGGCTACCCAGTACTTC.

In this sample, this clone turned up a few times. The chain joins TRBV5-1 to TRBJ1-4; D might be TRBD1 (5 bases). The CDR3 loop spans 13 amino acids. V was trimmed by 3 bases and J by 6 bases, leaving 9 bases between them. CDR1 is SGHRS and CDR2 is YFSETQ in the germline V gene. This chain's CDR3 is CASSWGGDEKLFF. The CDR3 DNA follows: TGCGCCAGCAGCTGGGGGGGGGATGAAAAACTGTTTTTT. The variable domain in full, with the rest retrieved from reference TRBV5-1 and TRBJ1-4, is KAGVTQTPRYLIKTRGQQVTLSCSPISGHRSVSWYQQTPGQGLQFLFEYFSETQRNKGNFPGRFSGRQFSNSRSEMNVSTLELGDSALYLCASSWGGDEKLFFGSGTQLSVL.

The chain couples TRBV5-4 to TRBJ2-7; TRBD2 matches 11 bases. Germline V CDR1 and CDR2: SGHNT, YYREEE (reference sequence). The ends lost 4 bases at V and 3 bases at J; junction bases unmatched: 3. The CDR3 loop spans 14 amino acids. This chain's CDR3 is CASSEGLADYEQYF. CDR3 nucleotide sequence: TGTGCCAGCAGCGAGGGACTAGCGGACTACGAGCAGTACTTC.

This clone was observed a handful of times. The CDR3 loop reads CAWSFTGMDEQYF. The CDR3 bases are TGTGCCTGGAGTTTTACAGGGATGGACGAGCAGTACTTC. The rearrangement links TRBV30 to TRBJ2-7; possibly TRBD1 for D (6 bases). Per germline, CDR1 GTSNPN and CDR2 SVGIG (reference sequence). Deletions cut 2 bases from V and 5 bases from J, with 13 bases between. The CDR3 has 13 amino acids.

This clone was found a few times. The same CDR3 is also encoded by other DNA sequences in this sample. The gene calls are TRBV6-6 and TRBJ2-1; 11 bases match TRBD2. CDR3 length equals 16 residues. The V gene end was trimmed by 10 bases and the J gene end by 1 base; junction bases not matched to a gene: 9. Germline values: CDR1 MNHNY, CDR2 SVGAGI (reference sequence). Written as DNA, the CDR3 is TGTGCCAACAGCCCTCTAGCGGGAGGATCCTACAATGAGCAGTTCTTC. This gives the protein CANSPLAGGSYNEQFF.

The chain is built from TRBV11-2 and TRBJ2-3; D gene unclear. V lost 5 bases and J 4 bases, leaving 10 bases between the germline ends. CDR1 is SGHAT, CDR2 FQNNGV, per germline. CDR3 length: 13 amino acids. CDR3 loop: CASSRTLADTQYF. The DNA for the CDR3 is TGTGCCAGCAGCAGAACCTTAGCAGATACGCAGTATTTT.

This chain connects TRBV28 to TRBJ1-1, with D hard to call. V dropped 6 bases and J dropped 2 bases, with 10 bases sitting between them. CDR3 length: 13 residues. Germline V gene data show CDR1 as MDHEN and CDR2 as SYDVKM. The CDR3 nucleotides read TGTGCCAGCAGGGGTGGGAGAAACACTGAAGCTTTCTTT. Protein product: CASRGGRNTEAFF.

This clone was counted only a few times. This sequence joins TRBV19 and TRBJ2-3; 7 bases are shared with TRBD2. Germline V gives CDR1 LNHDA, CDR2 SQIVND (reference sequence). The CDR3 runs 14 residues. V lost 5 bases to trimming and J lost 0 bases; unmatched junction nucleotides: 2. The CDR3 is CASSFSGSTDTQYF. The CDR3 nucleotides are TGTGCCAGTAGTTTTAGCGGGAGCACAGATACGCAGTATTTT.

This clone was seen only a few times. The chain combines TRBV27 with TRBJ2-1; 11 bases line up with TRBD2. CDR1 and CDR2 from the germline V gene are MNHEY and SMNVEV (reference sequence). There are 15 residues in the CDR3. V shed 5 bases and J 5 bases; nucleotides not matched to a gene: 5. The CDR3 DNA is TGTGCCAGCAGTACCGGGACTAGCGGTCACAATGAGCAGTTCTTC. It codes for CASSTGTSGHNEQFF.

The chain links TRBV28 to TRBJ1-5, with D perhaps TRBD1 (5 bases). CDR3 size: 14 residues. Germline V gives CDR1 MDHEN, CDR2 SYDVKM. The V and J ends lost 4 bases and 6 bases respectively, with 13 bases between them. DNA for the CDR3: TGTGCCAGCAGTTCCCCCGCCGGGGGTCAGCCCCAGCATTTT. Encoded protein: CASSSPAGGQPQHF.

Here the CDR3 DNA reads TGTGCCAGCAGTTTGGGGGCCGGTCTGGGGGAGCTGTTTTTT. Encoded protein: CASSLGAGLGELFF. The chain combines TRBV27 with TRBJ2-2; D is possibly TRBD1 (6 bases). Trimming took off 3 bases at V and 8 bases at J, with 13 bases between the two ends. Germline V gene data show CDR1 as MNHEY and CDR2 as SMNVEV (reference sequence). CDR3 length: 14 amino acids.